The entry that follows covers one T cell receptor (beta chain) sequence. Its specificity is not known. The sample originates from a study of shared clonotypes between healthy human individuals. Overall study context: Every donor yielded three CD4 naive, three CD4 memory, two CD8 naive and one CD8 memory plate.

Regarding the study as a whole: Large sequencing depth failed to make sorted-subset sequencing complete, rarefaction showed.

Deep was the level used in running the assay. Produced via immunoSEQ multiplex PCR; TCRdb's table is partial and in-frame only. The sample has around 2.1 million clones; around 95% are singletons. The donor cohort consisted entirely of Caucasian adults residing in Nashville, Tennessee. Germline V lookup: CDR1 SGHNT, CDR2 YENEEA. There are 17 residues in the CDR3. V gave up 1 base and J gave up 3 bases, with 13 bases separating them. The TCR sequence derives from a man aged 18 to 30 in good health. The gene calls are TRBV11-3 and TRBJ2-6; D gene unclear. The sequencing input was naive CD4+ T cells sorted from blood. Subset of the sample: CD45RA+ positively selected. For the CDR3, the DNA is TGTGCCAGCAGCTTAGCGGTTAGCCCCGGTGGGGCCAACGTCCTGACTTTC. Translated: CASSLAVSPGGANVLTF.